Listed below are T cell receptor beta chains from one sample, sequenced in a study of shared clonotypes between healthy human individuals. Profiling relied on immunoSEQ multiplex PCR, and the TCRdb table lists in-frame clones only, not all of them. The table records more than 850,000 clones, around 82% of them present only once. Material: memory CD4+ T cells from PBMCs. These receptors were collected from a man younger than 35 in good health. Some clones in this sample may be carry-over from other donors' samples. Each CDR3 is given with its conserved first and last residue. A D gene is named only where the DNA matches it firmly. Part of the rows lack a size; the others show once, few, many or a class for expanded clones.

j_call	d_call	v_call	clone_size	cdr3_aa	cdr3_nt
TRBJ1-1	.	TRBV5-6	.	CASSLSFAEAFF	TGTGCCAGCAGCTTGTCGTTCGCTGAAGCTTTCTTT
TRBJ2-2	.	TRBV18	.	CASSPPTLGVLFF	TGTGCCAGCTCACCACCTACTCTTGGGGTGCTGTTTTTT
TRBJ2-7	TRBD2	TRBV5-1	.	CASSLALAVSYEQYF	TGCGCCAGCAGCTTGGCTCTAGCGGTGAGCTACGAGCAGTACTTC
TRBJ1-2	TRBD1	TRBV27	few	CASSYRGNYGYTF	TGTGCCAGCAGTTACAGGGGAAACTATGGCTACACCTTC
TRBJ2-7	TRBD1	TRBV11-3	.	CASSLAGTGEYEQYF	TGTGCCAGCAGCTTAGCCGGGACAGGGGAGTACGAGCAGTACTTC
TRBJ2-1	TRBD2	TRBV28	.	CASSLLRTSGSNEQFF	TGTGCCAGCAGTTTACTGAGGACTAGCGGGAGTAATGAGCAGTTCTTC
TRBJ1-4	.	TRBV7-8	.	CASSLVLMSATNEKLFF	TGTGCCAGCAGCTTAGTATTGATGTCAGCAACTAATGAAAAACTGTTTTTT
TRBJ1-3	TRBD1	TRBV2	.	CASSDPGGAGNTIYF	TGTGCCAGCAGTGATCCAGGGGGTGCTGGAAACACCATATATTTT
TRBJ2-7	TRBD1	TRBV4-1	.	CASSPLGQKYEQYF	TGCGCCAGCAGCCCCCTGGGACAGAAATACGAGCAGTACTTC
TRBJ2-4	TRBD2	TRBV28	.	CASSTRLAGAKNIQYF	TGTGCCAGCAGCACGAGACTAGCGGGAGCCAAAAACATTCAGTACTTC